The 8 T cell receptor beta chains below come from one sample, sequenced in a study of multiple sclerosis patients with progressive multifocal leukoencephalopathy. Time point of the sample: time of PML onset. Method: immunoSEQ multiplex PCR; TCRdb's copy keeps in-frame clones and lacks some. The table lists approximately 28,000 clones, approximately 86% of them singletons, with around 6% in the top ten. Sequenced material: PBMCs, taken from a patient treated with natalizumab. The origin of the receptors is a woman in her thirties or forties with progressive multifocal leukoencephalopathy.

The rearrangement joins TRBV28 to TRBJ1-1, with a weak D call TRBD1 (5 bases). In germline, CDR1 is MDHEN, CDR2 SYDVKM. V was shortened by 4 bases and J by 0 bases, with 15 bases between the two germline ends. The CDR3 has 16 amino acids. CDR3 nucleotides: TGTGCCAGCAGTTGGGACCGACACGATATGAACACTGAAGCTTTCTTT. It encodes CASSWDRHDMNTEAFF.

The chain has TRBV2 and TRBJ2-3; D uncertain. Germline CDR1 and CDR2: SNHLY and FYNNEI. The CDR3 loop spans 13 amino acids. V was clipped by 6 bases and J by 2 bases, with 9 bases between them. This CDR3 is CASRTYLTDTQYF. CDR3 sequence (DNA): TGTGCCAGCAGGACATATCTCACAGATACGCAGTATTTT.

This chain links TRBV6-6 with TRBJ1-5, with 7 bases fitting TRBD1. The junction had 8 bases not matched to a gene; V was cut back by 5 bases and J by 10 bases. This CDR3 has 13 residues. Germline assignment: CDR1 MNHNY and CDR2 SVGAGI (reference sequence). CDR3 coding DNA: TGTGCCAGCAGTCTGGACAGGAGGCATCCCCAGCATTTT. As protein: CASSLDRRHPQHF.

The gene calls are TRBV6-4 and TRBJ2-2; weak D call: TRBD2 (5 bases). This CDR3 has 14 residues. Trimming took off 3 bases at V and 5 bases at J, with 10 bases between the two ends. CDR1 and CDR2 (germline): MRHNA, SNTAGT. In nucleotides, the CDR3 is TGTGCCAGCAGTGAAGTGGGAGCTACCGGGGAGCTGTTTTTT. Protein product: CASSEVGATGELFF.

For this clone: A read error is likely, as this CDR3 ends without the conserved phenylalanine or tryptophan. The DNA is left out, because the CDR3 cannot be placed on it with certainty; the CDR3 is given as TCRdb lists it. The genes are TRBV7-2 and TRBJ1-6; the table's TRBD1 call for D was not verified on the DNA. Germline loops: CDR1 SGHTA, CDR2 FQGNSA. The CDR3 spans 12 amino acids, including both terminal residues. The CDR3 here is CASSLDGAGGEC.

This clone was recorded only once. The chain combines TRBV7-8 with TRBJ2-2; either TRBD1 or TRBD2 may fit D (6 bases each). The CDR3 extends over 16 amino acids. The germline V gene encodes CDR1 SGHVS and CDR2 FQNEAQ. V lost 1 base and J 4 bases, leaving 13 bases between the germline ends. For the CDR3, the DNA is TGTGCCAGCAGCTTAGTAGGGGGGCATGGCACCGGGGAGCTGTTTTTT. Amino acid sequence: CASSLVGGHGTGELFF.

The chain uses TRBV27 and TRBJ1-1; D unclear. Deletions cut 4 bases from V and 3 bases from J, with 9 bases between. CDR1 MNHEY and CDR2 SMNVEV come from the germline V gene (reference sequence). CDR3 length: 13 amino acids. The CDR3 protein is CASSSGPHTEAFF. The CDR3, as DNA: TGTGCCAGCAGTTCAGGCCCGCACACTGAAGCTTTCTTT.

The CDR3 protein is CASSPPTGGYGYTF. CDR3 in DNA: TGTGCCAGCAGCCCACCGACAGGGGGCTATGGCTACACCTTC. This chain links TRBV5-8 with TRBJ1-2; 9 nucleotides match TRBD1. The CDR3 has 14 residues. Per the germline V gene, CDR1 is SGHTS and CDR2 is YDEGEE. V was clipped by 4 bases and J by 4 bases; unmatched bases: 5.